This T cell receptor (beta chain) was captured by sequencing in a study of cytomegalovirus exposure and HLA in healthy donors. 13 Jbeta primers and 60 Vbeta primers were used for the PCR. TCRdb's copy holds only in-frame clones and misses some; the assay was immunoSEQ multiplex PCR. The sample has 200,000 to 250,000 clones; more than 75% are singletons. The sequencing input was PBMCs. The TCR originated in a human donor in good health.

The CDR3, as DNA: TGTGCCAGCAGCCGAAGGACAGGGGAGGGCTACGAGCAGTACTTC. As protein: CASSRRTGEGYEQYF. The gene calls are TRBV7-2 and TRBJ2-7; 9 bases line up with TRBD1. The CDR3 spans 15 residues. Germline-derived CDR1 and CDR2 are SGHTA and FQGNSA. V shed 5 bases, J shed 3 bases, and the junction held 8 bases outside the gene matches.